This TCR beta chain comes out of a study of blood T cell repertoires in COVID-19. The wider study: Sources were T cells, B-cell-depleted T cells, or PBMCs; the material itself was cDNA or gDNA.

This clone was found once. The CDR3 is made up of 15 amino acids. Germline lookup yields CDR1 SGHTA and CDR2 FQGNSA. The germline V and J ends were trimmed by 3 bases and 3 bases, with 15 bases remaining between them. Original analysis: Scientists estimated how many nucleated cells there were by amplifying reference gene primers. Data came from immunoSEQ multiplex PCR; TCRdb stores just in-frame clones and leaves some out. That table is the source of V, J and clone size, and D and trimming were worked out from the DNA. The sample contains approximately 220,000 clones, about 88% of which appear only once. All enrollees were about 18 to 90 years old and from roughly 22 US areas. Before being deemed recovered, Cohort 3 donors had two negative PCRs, clearance, or symptom resolution.

Sample: PBMCs or T cells enriched from blood (not recorded which). This chain connects TRBV7-2 to TRBJ2-7, with D perhaps TRBD1 (5 bases). The TCR comes from a woman in her twenties or thirties who had recovered from COVID-19. As DNA, the CDR3 is TGTGCCAGCAGCTTCAATGGCAGGGCCGGCTACGAGCAGTACTTC. Its translation is CASSFNGRAGYEQYF.